A selection of T cell receptor beta chains follows, all from one sample in a study of blood T cell repertoires in COVID-19. Method: immunoSEQ multiplex PCR; TCRdb's copy keeps in-frame clones and lacks some. This table holds more than 200,000 clones, around 87% found once. The material sequenced was PBMCs or T cells enriched from blood (not recorded which). These receptors came from a man between 25 and 39 years old in a cohort exposed to, infected with or recovered from COVID-19 (not recorded which). CDR3s leave out the opening cysteine and the closing phenylalanine or tryptophan.

>TRBV9
ASSPLAGVSNEQF
>TRBV18
ASSPLGGGDEQF
>TRBV9
ASSVVAGGSYEQY
>TRBV5-4
ASSLWGREGHNEQF
>TRBV27
ASSFSPSGTGGYEQY
>TRBV2
ASSDSRGQRDTEAF
>TRBV7-3
ASSLLQGTGELF
>TRBV5-1
ASSPLSYNEQF
>TRBV24-1
ATSDPGPAREQF
>TRBV19
ASSIFLGGATYEQY
>TRBV6-2/TRBV6-3
ASSPQDRVVMH
>TRBV6-5
ASSLAGSQAQF
>TRBV5-1
ASSGSGTGFRGQF
>TRBV19
ASSKGQGKVKTEAF
>TRBV27
ASCTGTNEQF
>TRBV29-1
SVGGGSRGAF
>TRBV27
ASSSGQGAGSNQPQH
>TRBV10-3
AISRREPYNSPLH
>TRBV5-8
ASSSGWDRGNQPQH
>TRBV7-6
ASSFGQGDSPLH
>TRBV15
ATSRDNSYEQY
>TRBV6-5
ASSQTYNEQF
>TRBV7-2
ASSSPQSNEAF
>TRBV14
ASSQGKHSSDTQY
>TRBV19
ASWDREAF
>TRBV19
ASSISVTSDGSPLH
>TRBV3-1/TRBV3-2
ASSQGRAGSQPQH
>TRBV5-4
ASSPGQGVYNEQF
>TRBV27
ASLPWLDSNYEQY
>TRBV18
ASSPTGDFPKAF
>TRBV9
ASSVGGGWADTQY
>TRBV18
ASSPGGVYGYT
>TRBV4-2
ASSQDNGGIPYEQY
>TRBV5-1
ASSLAEGAYGYT
>TRBV5-1
ASSLRPTGDYGYT
>TRBV5-1
ASSWDSMILQGSYEQY
>TRBV27
ASSSRSTAQGTQY
>TRBV2
ASSEADLTGAYNEQF
>TRBV11-3
ASSPRGSGSGEQF
>TRBV6-1
ASSEVGRGNQPQH
>TRBV9
ASSSRSGVNTGELF
>TRBV28
ASSLAGSGANVLT
>TRBV5-1
ASSLETSGTSSYNEQF
>TRBV7-7
ASSLFAGYEQY
>TRBV6-1
ASSGGGSPPPYEQY
>TRBV19
ASSISGDSSSYEQY
>TRBV2
ASSEGDSGQTQY
>TRBV11-2
ASSPTTGTIYGYT
>TRBV19
ASSSRDFLGNTEAF
>TRBV19
ASSTTGGNQPQH
>TRBV3-1/TRBV3-2
ASSLRTSGSLSEQF
>TRBV14
ASSQGQGYGYT
>TRBV29-1
SVGGGSSYEQY
>TRBV5-1
ASSLSGGSVQETQY
>TRBV19
ASSTPGQSYEQY